The T cell receptor beta chain described here comes from a study of T-cell memory formation after mild COVID-19. TCRdb called the 5' RACE reads again in MiXCR, with one record for every CDR3 protein. The sample consists of some 280,000 distinct CDR3 sequences, around 16% of them appearing once. General study results and limits: Unconfirmed was the SARS-CoV-2 specificity of second-wave clones that peaked on day 37.

In the case of this clonotype: Antigen unknown.

Trimming shortened V by 3 bases and J by 5 bases, and 10 bases separated the two germline ends. This CDR3 comprises 13 residues. This chain uses TRBV12-3 or TRBV12-4 with TRBJ1-2, with D maybe TRBD1 (5 bases). This TCR was sampled from a man younger than 35 who had mild COVID-19 (a few samples of this study predate the infection). Cell type and time point are not known. Sequenced sample: PBMCs or a T cell subset sorted from them (not recorded which). CDR3 amino acids: CASSFGRGYGYTF. CDR3 bases: TGTGCCAGCAGTTTCGGGAGGGGTTATGGCTACACCTTC.